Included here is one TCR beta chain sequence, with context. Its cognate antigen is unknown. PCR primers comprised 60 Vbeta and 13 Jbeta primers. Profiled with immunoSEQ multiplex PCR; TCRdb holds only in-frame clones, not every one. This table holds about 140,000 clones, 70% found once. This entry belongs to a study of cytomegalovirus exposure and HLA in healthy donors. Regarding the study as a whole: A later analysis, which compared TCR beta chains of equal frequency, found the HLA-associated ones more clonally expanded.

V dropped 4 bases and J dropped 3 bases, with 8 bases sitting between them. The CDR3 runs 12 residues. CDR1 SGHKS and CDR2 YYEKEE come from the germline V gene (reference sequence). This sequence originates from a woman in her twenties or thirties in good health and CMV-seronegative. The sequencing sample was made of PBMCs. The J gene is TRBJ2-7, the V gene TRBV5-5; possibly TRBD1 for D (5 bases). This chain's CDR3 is CASSMDIYEQYF. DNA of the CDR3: TGTGCCAGCAGCATGGACATCTACGAGCAGTACTTC.